Described below is a single T cell receptor beta chain sequence and its context. This record belongs to a study of blood T cell repertoires in COVID-19. Background on the study: Samples of COVID-19 (acute and convalescent) were obtained from the United States, Italy and Spain. T cells, B-cell-depleted T cells, or PBMCs supplied cDNA or gDNA.

This CDR3 is 16 amino acids long. Germline V lookup: CDR1 KGHSH, CDR2 LQKENI. Trimming shortened V by 3 bases and J by 0 bases, and 11 bases separated the two germline ends. In the original processing: Cell counts per sample came from amplifying reference gene primers. Assay used: immunoSEQ multiplex PCR; TCRdb lists only in-frame clones, some missing. The D gene and trimming were derived from the DNA, and the V and J assignments and clone size from that table. The sample lists 200,000 to 300,000 clones; about 90% were seen once. This TCR derives from a man in his 60s with acute or convalescent COVID-19. The sample taken for sequencing was peripheral blood. This chain uses TRBV18 with TRBJ2-2, with D perhaps matching TRBD1 (7 bases). The CDR3 spells CASSPQGGTNTGELFF. The CDR3 DNA reads as TGTGCCAGCTCACCGCAGGGGGGTACGAACACCGGGGAGCTGTTTTTT.